One sample yielded the 27 T cell receptor beta chains listed below, sequenced in a study of T cell repertoires and HLA-DP antigens. Their antigens remain unidentified. TCRdb's table, derived via immunoSEQ multiplex PCR, lists solely in-frame clones and lacks some. The sample lists around 90,000 clones, approximately 89% occurring once. Sequencing was carried out using CD4+ T cells from PBMCs. Every receptor here comes from a man between 45 and 60 years old in good health and CMV-seronegative.

The rearrangement links TRBV9 to TRBJ2-7, with 7 bases identical to TRBD1. CDR3 length: 14 residues. Looked up from germline, CDR1 is SGDLS and CDR2 is YYNGEE. The V segment lost 4 bases and the J segment 3 bases; nucleotides outside the gene matches: 7. The CDR3, as DNA: TGTGCCAGCAGCCGTGGGACAGACAACTACGAGCAGTACTTC. Translating gives CASSRGTDNYEQYF.

This chain links TRBV4-1 with TRBJ2-1; 10 bases align to TRBD1. CDR3 length: 15 residues. The germline V gene encodes CDR1 MGHRA and CDR2 YSYEKL. Losses at the gene ends were 4 bases for V and 0 bases for J; bases not matched to a gene: 0. CDR3 in amino acids: CASSRDRGSYNEQFF. The CDR3 region has the DNA TGCGCCAGCAGCCGGGACAGGGGCTCCTACAATGAGCAGTTCTTC.

The CDR3 DNA follows: TGTGCCAGCAGCCGACAGGTTAGCTCCTACGAGCAGTACTTC. It encodes CASSRQVSSYEQYF. This rearrangement joins TRBV11-1 to TRBJ2-7, with a tentative D call TRBD1 (6 bases). V lost 5 bases and J 0 bases, leaving 11 bases between the germline ends. There are 14 residues in the CDR3. CDR1 is SGHAT, CDR2 FQDESV, per germline (reference sequence). The full variable domain, rest sourced from reference TRBV11-1 and TRBJ2-7, is EAEVAQSPRYKITEKSQAVAFWCDPISGHATLYWYRQILGQGPELLVQFQDESVVDDSQLPKDRFSAERLKGVDSTLKIQPAELGDSAMYLCASSRQVSSYEQYFGPGTRLTVT.

This clone was observed a handful of times. The chain joins TRBV2 to TRBJ1-6, with D tentatively TRBD1 (6 bases). The CDR3 sequence is 14 residues long. Trimming cost V 3 bases and J 7 bases, with 10 bases left between them. Per the germline V gene, CDR1 is SNHLY and CDR2 is FYNNEI. CDR3 sequence reads: CASSEARGNSPLHF. CDR3 DNA sequence: TGTGCCAGCAGTGAGGCCAGGGGAAATTCACCCCTCCACTTT.

The rearrangement links TRBV18 to TRBJ2-1; D uncertain. CDR3 length: 12 residues. Germline values: CDR1 KGHSH, CDR2 LQKENI. V lost 5 bases, J lost 4 bases, and 6 bases lay in between. The CDR3 bases are TGTGCCAGCTCATACGATTACAATGAGCAGTTCTTC. This gives the protein CASSYDYNEQFF.

V gene TRBV4-3 combines with J gene TRBJ2-7, with D tentatively TRBD1 or TRBD2 (6 bases each). The CDR3 is 15 residues long. Between the trimmed V and J ends, which lost 1 base and 2 bases, there was a span of 12 bases. CDR1 is LGHNA, CDR2 YSLEER, per germline. Here the CDR3 DNA reads TGCGCCAGCAGCCAAGGAATAGGGGGGACCTACGAGCAGTACTTC. Its translation is CASSQGIGGTYEQYF.

The chain recombines TRBV30 with TRBJ2-3; D unresolved. CDR3 length: 14 residues. The germline V gene has CDR1 GTSNPN and CDR2 SVGIG (reference sequence). The V end lost 5 bases, the J end lost 2 bases, and 14 bases lay between the germline ends. The CDR3, as DNA: TGTGCCTGGGGACGGCAGAGAACCACAGATACGCAGTATTTT. It codes for CAWGRQRTTDTQYF. The full variable domain, completed using reference TRBV30 and TRBJ2-3, is SQTIHQWPATLVQPVGSPLSLECTVEGTSNPNLYWYRQAAGRGLQLLFYSVGIGQISSEVPQNLSASRPQDRQFILSSKKLLLSDSGFYLCAWGRQRTTDTQYFGPGTRLTVL.

The count of this clone is one. The rearrangement joins TRBV7-6 to TRBJ2-2; 8 bases match TRBD2. Germline V gives CDR1 SGHVS, CDR2 FNYEAQ. This CDR3 has 15 residues. The trim removed 4 bases at V and 1 base at J, leaving 2 bases unmatched. The CDR3 is CASSYSGMNTGELFF. The CDR3 nucleotides read TGTGCCAGCAGCTATAGCGGGATGAACACCGGGGAGCTGTTTTTT.

The gene calls are TRBV9 and TRBJ1-1, with D maybe TRBD1 (5 bases). V was clipped by 2 bases and J by 0 bases, with 14 bases between them. CDR1 SGDLS and CDR2 YYNGEE come from the germline V gene. This CDR3 spans 16 amino acids. This chain's CDR3 is CASSVHGTVLNTEAFF. The CDR3 DNA reads as TGTGCCAGCAGCGTCCACGGGACGGTACTGAACACTGAAGCTTTCTTT.

As regards this clone: Other nucleotide sequences in the sample specify the same CDR3. This chain joins TRBV7-2 and TRBJ1-1; D uncertain. Trimming removed 5 bases at V and 5 bases at J, with 15 bases between. Germline-derived CDR1 and CDR2 are SGHTA and FQGNSA. The CDR3 contains 14 residues. The CDR3 is CASSNPTWLTEAFF. The CDR3, as DNA: TGTGCCAGCAGCAACCCGACATGGCTGACTGAAGCTTTCTTT.

The rearrangement joins TRBV20-1 to TRBJ2-3; D may be TRBD2 (6 bases). The germline V gene has CDR1 DFQATT and CDR2 SNEGSKA (reference sequence). CDR3 length: 11 amino acids. Here the CDR3 reads CRAKGGDTQYF. CDR3 in DNA: TGCAGGGCGAAGGGAGGAGATACGCAGTATTTT.

The rearrangement uses TRBV7-3 and TRBJ1-2; D is possibly TRBD1 (6 bases). The CDR3 covers 17 residues. In germline, CDR1 is SGHTA, CDR2 FQGTGA. V was cut by 6 bases and J by 3 bases, with 23 bases left in between. DNA for the CDR3: TGTGCCAGCAGTCAAGCGGATGACAGGAGCAGTGACTATGGCTACACCTTC. This codes for CASSQADDRSSDYGYTF.

J is TRBJ1-1 and V is TRBV30; D gene uncertain. V lost 0 bases, J lost 5 bases, and 10 bases lay in between. The CDR3 spans 13 residues. Germline CDR1 and CDR2: GTSNPN and SVGIG (reference sequence). This chain's CDR3 is CAWSVLGFTEAFF. The CDR3 DNA reads as TGTGCCTGGAGTGTACTGGGTTTTACTGAAGCTTTCTTT.

The chain links TRBV9 to TRBJ2-7; D remains ambiguous. This CDR3 is 15 amino acids long. Trimming shortened V by 0 bases and J by 0 bases, and 10 bases separated the two germline ends. Germline V gene lookup returns CDR1 SGDLS and CDR2 YYNGEE. The CDR3 DNA sequence: TGTGCCAGCAGCGTAGCCCAGGTTCCCTCCTACGAGCAGTACTTC. Its protein product is CASSVAQVPSYEQYF.

The rearrangement uses TRBV5-4 and TRBJ2-7, with TRBD1 matching 9 bases. The V segment lost 7 bases and the J segment 3 bases; nucleotides outside the gene matches: 8. The germline CDR1 and CDR2 sequences are SGHNT and YYREEE (reference sequence). The CDR3 sequence is 14 residues long. The CDR3 loop is CASSAGQGRYEQYF. CDR3 in DNA: TGTGCCAGCTCTGCGGGACAGGGACGCTACGAGCAGTACTTC.

V is TRBV19 and J is TRBJ1-1; 10 nucleotides line up with TRBD1. V lost 7 bases to trimming and J lost 0 bases; unmatched junction nucleotides: 8. Germline CDR1 reads LNHDA; CDR2 reads SQIVND (reference sequence). The CDR3 covers 16 residues. CDR3 region: CASKGGGTGVNTEAFF. The CDR3 nucleotides are TGTGCCAGTAAGGGTGGTGGGACAGGGGTGAACACTGAAGCTTTCTTT.

V is TRBV27 and J is TRBJ2-7; tentative D call: TRBD2 (6 bases). With 4 bases removed from V and 0 bases from J, the gap between germline ends came to 19 bases. This CDR3 region has 17 residues. Per the germline V gene, CDR1 is MNHEY and CDR2 is SMNVEV (reference sequence). The CDR3 sequence is CASSSISSARSSYEQYF. CDR3 DNA sequence: TGTGCCAGCAGTTCGATTTCTAGCGCCCGAAGCTCCTACGAGCAGTACTTC.

The chain links TRBV6-1 to TRBJ2-1; no reliable D call. The CDR3 is 16 residues long. V dropped 3 bases and J dropped 4 bases, with 16 bases sitting between them. Per germline, CDR1 MNHNS and CDR2 SASEGT. CDR3 sequence: CASSEPGFNTYNEQFF. The CDR3 DNA sequence: TGTGCCAGCAGTGAGCCCGGATTCAATACGTACAATGAGCAGTTCTTC.

This clone was seen only once. V usage is TRBV29-1 and J usage is TRBJ2-7; D might be TRBD2 (6 bases). CDR3 size: 13 residues. Germline V CDR1 and CDR2: SQVTM, ANQGSEA. The V end was cut by 6 bases, the J end by 0 bases, with 12 bases between. The CDR3 DNA reads as TGCAGCGTAGCTGGGGGGACCTCCTACGAGCAGTACTTC. This sequence encodes CSVAGGTSYEQYF.

This chain joins TRBV28 and TRBJ1-1; D is undetermined. V was trimmed by 6 bases and J by 7 bases, leaving 12 bases between them. This CDR3 contains 12 residues. Germline V lookup: CDR1 MDHEN, CDR2 SYDVKM. CDR3 in DNA: TGTGCCAGCAGACCTCGGACGGATGAAGCTTTCTTT. Residues: CASRPRTDEAFF.

The V and J genes are TRBV14 and TRBJ1-3, with D unresolved. Trimming stripped 0 bases from V and 7 bases from J, with 13 bases between. Germline V gene data show CDR1 as SGHDN and CDR2 as FVKESK. This CDR3 comprises 15 residues. CDR3 in amino acids: CASSQELVWENTIYF. The DNA of the CDR3 is TGTGCCAGCAGCCAAGAGTTGGTATGGGAGAACACCATATATTTT.

J is TRBJ1-5 and V is TRBV5-1, with no clear D. The germline V gene encodes CDR1 SGHRS and CDR2 YFSETQ. V shed 0 bases and J shed 8 bases, with 12 bases lying between them. The CDR3 is 14 amino acids. CDR3 coding DNA: TGCGCCAGCAGCTTGGAGGGTCAAATAGAGCCCCAGCATTTT. This codes for CASSLEGQIEPQHF.

CDR3 sequence: CASRRGRNTEAFF. The DNA for the CDR3 is TGTGCCAGCAGACGAGGACGAAACACTGAAGCTTTCTTT. The chain is built from TRBV2 and TRBJ1-1; D is unresolved. This CDR3 is 13 amino acids long. Trimming pared 6 bases from V and 2 bases from J, leaving 10 bases between. Germline CDR1 is SNHLY and CDR2 is FYNNEI.

J is TRBJ2-3 and V is TRBV10-2, with unresolved D. CDR1 and CDR2 from the germline V gene are WSHSY and SAAADI. Trimming removed 7 bases at V and 2 bases at J, with 4 bases between. CDR3 length: 11 residues. The CDR3 is CASTDTDTQYF. As DNA, the CDR3 is TGCGCCAGCACCGACACAGATACGCAGTATTTT.

This chain connects TRBV13 to TRBJ1-1; possible D gene TRBD1, 5 bases. In germline, CDR1 is PRHDT, CDR2 FYEKMQ (reference sequence). CDR3 size: 15 residues. Trimming removed 1 base from V and 0 bases from J, with 9 bases in between. The CDR3 DNA sequence: TGTGCCAGCAGCTTAGAGAGGGGTGTGAACACTGAAGCTTTCTTT. This translates into CASSLERGVNTEAFF.

This chain uses TRBV9 with TRBJ1-1; possibly TRBD1 for D (6 bases). Trimming shortened V by 3 bases and J by 1 base, and 10 bases separated the two germline ends. CDR1 and CDR2 from the germline V gene are SGDLS and YYNGEE. This CDR3 spans 14 amino acids. This chain's CDR3 is CASSARTANTEAFF. The CDR3 coding sequence is TGTGCCAGCAGCGCCAGGACAGCGAACACTGAAGCTTTCTTT.

The chain uses TRBV30 and TRBJ2-7; 8 nucleotides align to TRBD2. The junction had 8 bases not matched to a gene; V was cut back by 1 base and J by 3 bases. The germline V gene encodes CDR1 GTSNPN and CDR2 SVGIG (reference sequence). The CDR3 contains 15 residues. CDR3 sequence (DNA): TGTGCCTGGAGTGAGGCGGGAGGTTTTCTCTACGAGCAGTACTTC. Translating gives CAWSEAGGFLYEQYF.